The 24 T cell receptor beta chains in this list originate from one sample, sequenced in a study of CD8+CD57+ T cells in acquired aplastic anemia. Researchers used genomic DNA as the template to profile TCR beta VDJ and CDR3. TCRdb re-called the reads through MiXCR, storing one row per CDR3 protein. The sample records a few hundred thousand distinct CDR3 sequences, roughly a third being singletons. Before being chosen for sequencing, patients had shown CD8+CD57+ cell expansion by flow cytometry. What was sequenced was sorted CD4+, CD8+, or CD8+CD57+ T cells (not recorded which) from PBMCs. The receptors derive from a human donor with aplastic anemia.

This CDR3 reads CASSSLAGANNEQFF. DNA of the CDR3: TGTGCCAGCAGTTCCCTAGCGGGGGCCAACAATGAGCAGTTCTTC. The chain uses TRBV6-5 and TRBJ2-1; TRBD2 matches at 10 bases. CDR1 is MNHEY, CDR2 SVGAGI, per germline. The CDR3 covers 15 residues. Losses at the gene ends were 4 bases for V and 5 bases for J; bases not matched to a gene: 5.

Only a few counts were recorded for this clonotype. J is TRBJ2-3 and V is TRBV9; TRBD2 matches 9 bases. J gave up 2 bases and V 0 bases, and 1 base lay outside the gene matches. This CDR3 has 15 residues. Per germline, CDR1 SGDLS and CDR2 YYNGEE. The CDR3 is CASSVASGVTDTQYF. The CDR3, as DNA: TGTGCCAGCAGCGTAGCTAGCGGGGTCACAGATACGCAGTATTTT. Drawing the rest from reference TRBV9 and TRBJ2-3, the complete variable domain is DSGVTQTPKHLITATGQRVTLRCSPRSGDLSVYWYQQSLDQGLQFLIQYYNGEERAKGNILERFSAQQFPDLHSELNLSSLELGDSALYFCASSVASGVTDTQYFGPGTRLTVL.

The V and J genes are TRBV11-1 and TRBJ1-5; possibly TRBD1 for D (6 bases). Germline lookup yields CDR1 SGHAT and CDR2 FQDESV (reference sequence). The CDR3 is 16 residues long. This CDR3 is CENRTAALWSNQPQHF. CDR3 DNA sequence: TGTGAAAATAGGACAGCCGCCTTATGGAGCAATCAGCCCCAGCATTTT.

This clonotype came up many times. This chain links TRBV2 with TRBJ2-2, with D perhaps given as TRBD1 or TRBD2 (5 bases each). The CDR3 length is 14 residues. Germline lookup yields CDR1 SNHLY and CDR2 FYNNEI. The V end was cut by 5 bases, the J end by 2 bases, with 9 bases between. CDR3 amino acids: CASSPGRNTGELFF. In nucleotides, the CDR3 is TGTGCCAGCAGTCCGGGACGAAACACCGGGGAGCTGTTTTTT.

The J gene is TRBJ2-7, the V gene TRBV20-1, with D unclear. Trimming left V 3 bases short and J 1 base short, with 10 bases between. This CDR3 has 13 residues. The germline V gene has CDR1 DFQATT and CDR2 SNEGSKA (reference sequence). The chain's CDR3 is CSASRSRSYEQYF. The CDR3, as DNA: TGCAGTGCTAGTAGGTCCCGTTCCTACGAGCAGTACTTC.

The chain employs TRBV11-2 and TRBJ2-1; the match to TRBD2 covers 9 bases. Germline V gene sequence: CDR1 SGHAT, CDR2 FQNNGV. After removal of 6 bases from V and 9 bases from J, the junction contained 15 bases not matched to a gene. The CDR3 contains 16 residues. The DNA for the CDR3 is TGTGCCAGCAGGCTTGTAGCGGGAGAACCCCACCGTGAGCAGTTCTTC. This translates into CASRLVAGEPHREQFF.

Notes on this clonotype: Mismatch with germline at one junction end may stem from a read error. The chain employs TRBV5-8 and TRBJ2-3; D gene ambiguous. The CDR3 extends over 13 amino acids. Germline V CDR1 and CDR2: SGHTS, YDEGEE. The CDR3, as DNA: TGTGCCAGCAGGTTGGGGTCTACAGATACGCAGTATTTT. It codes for CASRLGSTDTQYF.

CDR3 amino acids: CASSPPWDGSTDTQYF. DNA of the CDR3: TGTGCCAGTAGCCCACCGTGGGACGGAAGCACAGATACGCAGTATTTT. The rearrangement links TRBV19 to TRBJ2-3; perhaps D is TRBD1 or TRBD2 (5 bases each). The germline V gene has CDR1 LNHDA and CDR2 SQIVND (reference sequence). There are 16 residues in the CDR3. The V end was cut by 6 bases, the J end by 0 bases, with 16 bases between.

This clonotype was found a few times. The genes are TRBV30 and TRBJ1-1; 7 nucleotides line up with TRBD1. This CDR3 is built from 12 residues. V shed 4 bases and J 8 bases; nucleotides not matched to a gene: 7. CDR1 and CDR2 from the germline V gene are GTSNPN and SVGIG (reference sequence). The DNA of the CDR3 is TGTGCCTGGAATTTTAGGGGGCCCGAAGCTTTCTTT. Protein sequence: CAWNFRGPEAFF.

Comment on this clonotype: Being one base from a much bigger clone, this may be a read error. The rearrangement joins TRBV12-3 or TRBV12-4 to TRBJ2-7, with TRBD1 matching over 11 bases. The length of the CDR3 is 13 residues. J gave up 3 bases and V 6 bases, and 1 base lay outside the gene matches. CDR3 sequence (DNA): TGTGCCAGCAGGGGGACAGGGGGCTACGAGCAGTACTTC. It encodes CASRGTGGYEQYF.

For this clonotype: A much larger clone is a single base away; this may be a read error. CDR3 in amino acids: CAGSPHEGRNSPLHF. CDR3 in DNA: TGCGCCGGCAGCCCTCACGAGGGAAGGAATTCACCCCTCCACTTT. V gene TRBV5-1 combines with J gene TRBJ1-6, with D uncertain. This CDR3 contains 15 residues. Germline V gene sequence: CDR1 SGHRS, CDR2 YFSETQ.

CDR3 bases: TGCAGTGCGAAGGGACAGGGCTATGGCTACACCTTC. Protein product: CSAKGQGYGYTF. The rearrangement uses TRBV20-1 and TRBJ1-2; the match to TRBD1 covers 9 bases. Germline V gene lookup returns CDR1 DFQATT and CDR2 SNEGSKA (reference sequence). Trimming cost V 6 bases and J 4 bases; bases outside gene matches: 3. The CDR3 loop spans 12 amino acids.

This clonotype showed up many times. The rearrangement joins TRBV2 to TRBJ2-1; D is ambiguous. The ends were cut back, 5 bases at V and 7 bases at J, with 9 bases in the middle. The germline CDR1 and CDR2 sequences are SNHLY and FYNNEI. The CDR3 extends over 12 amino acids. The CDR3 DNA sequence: TGTGCCAGCAGTAGATCCGGGAATGAGCAGTTCTTC. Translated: CASSRSGNEQFF.

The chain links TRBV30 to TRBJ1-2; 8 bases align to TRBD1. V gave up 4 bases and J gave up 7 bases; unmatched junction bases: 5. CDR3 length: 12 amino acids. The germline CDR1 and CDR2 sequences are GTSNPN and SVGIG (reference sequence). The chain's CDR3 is CAWTQGALGYTF. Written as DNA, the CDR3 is TGTGCCTGGACCCAGGGGGCGCTTGGCTACACCTTC.

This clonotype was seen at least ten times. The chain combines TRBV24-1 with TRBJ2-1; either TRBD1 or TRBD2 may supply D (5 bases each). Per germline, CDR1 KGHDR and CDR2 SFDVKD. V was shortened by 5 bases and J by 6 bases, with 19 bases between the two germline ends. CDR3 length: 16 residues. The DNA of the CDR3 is TGTGCCACCAGTGCTCGTGGGTTTGGTGGGACCAATGAGCAGTTCTTC. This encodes CATSARGFGGTNEQFF.

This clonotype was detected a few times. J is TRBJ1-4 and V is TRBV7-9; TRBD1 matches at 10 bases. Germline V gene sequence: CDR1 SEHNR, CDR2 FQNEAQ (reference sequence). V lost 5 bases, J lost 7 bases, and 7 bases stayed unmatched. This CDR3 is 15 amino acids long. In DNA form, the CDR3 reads TGTGCCAGCAGCCTGGGGACAGGGGAGGGTGAAAAACTGTTTTTT. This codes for CASSLGTGEGEKLFF.

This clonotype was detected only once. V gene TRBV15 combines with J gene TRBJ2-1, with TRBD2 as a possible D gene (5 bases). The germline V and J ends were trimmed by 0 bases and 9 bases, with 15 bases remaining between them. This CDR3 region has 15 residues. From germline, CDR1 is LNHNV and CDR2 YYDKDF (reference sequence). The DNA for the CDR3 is TGTGCCACCAGCAGAGATGGACTGGAAAGCGGTGAGCAGTTCTTC. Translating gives CATSRDGLESGEQFF.

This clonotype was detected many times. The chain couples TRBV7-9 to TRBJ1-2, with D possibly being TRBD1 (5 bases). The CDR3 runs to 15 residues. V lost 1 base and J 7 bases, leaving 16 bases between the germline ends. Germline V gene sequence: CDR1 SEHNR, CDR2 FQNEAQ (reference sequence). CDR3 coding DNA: TGTGCCAGCAGCTTAGTCGGGGGAAGAGGTTTTGGCTACACCTTC. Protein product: CASSLVGGRGFGYTF.

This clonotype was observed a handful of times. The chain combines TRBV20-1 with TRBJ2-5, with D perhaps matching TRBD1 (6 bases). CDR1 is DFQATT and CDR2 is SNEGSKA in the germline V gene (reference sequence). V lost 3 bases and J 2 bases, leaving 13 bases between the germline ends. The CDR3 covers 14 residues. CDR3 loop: CSARTATGQETQYF. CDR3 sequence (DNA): TGCAGTGCTAGGACCGCGACAGGACAAGAGACCCAGTACTTC.

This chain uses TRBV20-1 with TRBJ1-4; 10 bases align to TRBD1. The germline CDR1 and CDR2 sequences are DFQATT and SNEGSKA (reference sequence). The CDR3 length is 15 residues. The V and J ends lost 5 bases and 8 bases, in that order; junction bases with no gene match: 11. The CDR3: CSAGKPGTGDEKLFF. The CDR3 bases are TGCAGTGCTGGAAAACCCGGGACAGGGGACGAAAAACTGTTTTTT.

CDR3 in amino acids: CASSFMSPGGNIQYF. The DNA of the CDR3 is TGTGCCAGCAGTTTTATGAGCCCTGGGGGAAACATTCAGTACTTC. The chain is built from TRBV6-5 and TRBJ2-4; D possibly matches TRBD1 or TRBD2 (5 bases each). V was pared by 4 bases and J by 6 bases, with 16 bases between. The germline V gene has CDR1 MNHEY and CDR2 SVGAGI. CDR3 size: 15 residues.

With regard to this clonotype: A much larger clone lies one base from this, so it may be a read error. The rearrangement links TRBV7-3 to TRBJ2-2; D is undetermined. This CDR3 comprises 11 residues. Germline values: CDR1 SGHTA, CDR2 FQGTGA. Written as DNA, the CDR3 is TGTGCCGGCAGACTCACCGGGGAGCTGTTTTTT. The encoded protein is CAGRLTGELFF. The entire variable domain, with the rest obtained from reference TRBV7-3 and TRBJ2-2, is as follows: GAGVSQTPSNKVTEKGKYVELRCDPISGHTALYWYRQSLGQGPEFLIYFQGTGAADDSGLPNDRFFAVRPEGSVSTLKIQRTERGDSAVYLCAGRLTGELFFGEGSRLTVL.

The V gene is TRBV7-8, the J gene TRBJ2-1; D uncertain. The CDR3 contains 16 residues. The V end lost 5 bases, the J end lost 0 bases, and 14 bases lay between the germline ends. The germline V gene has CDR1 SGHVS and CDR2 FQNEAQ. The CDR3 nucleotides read TGTGCCAGCAGCCCAGGAGTCATGAGCTCCTACAATGAGCAGTTCTTC. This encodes CASSPGVMSSYNEQFF.

CDR3 loop: CASSLFAGSIDNEQFF. CDR3 nucleotides: TGTGCCAGCAGTTTATTTGCGGGGAGTATCGACAATGAGCAGTTCTTC. V usage is TRBV25-1 and J usage is TRBJ2-1, with D possibly matching TRBD2 (6 bases). The V gene's germline CDR1 is MGHDK and CDR2 SYGVNS. This CDR3 is built from 16 residues. Trimming took 5 bases from V and 5 from J, leaving 19 bases between them.